What follows are 19 T cell receptor beta chains derived from one specimen sequenced in a study of response to subunit inactivated influenza vaccine. TCRdb itself ran the RT-PCR reads through MiXCR, one entry per CDR3 protein. The sample contains some 500,000 distinct CDR3 sequences, about an eighth of which appear only once. The material was PBMCs from blood, obtained 40 to 50 days after vaccination. These receptors were collected from a man aged 45-65 years who received an inactivated influenza vaccine.

This clonotype has a handful of counts. This chain uses TRBV5-1 with TRBJ2-3; 8 bases are shared with TRBD2. The CDR3 sequence is 16 residues long. From germline, CDR1 is SGHRS and CDR2 YFSETQ. Losses at the gene ends were 2 bases for V and 1 base for J; bases not matched to a gene: 6. Here the CDR3 reads CASSFLGRGGTDTQYF. CDR3 coding DNA: TGCGCCAGCAGCTTCTTAGGGCGGGGGGGCACAGATACGCAGTATTTT.

This clonotype was seen many times. The chain joins TRBV6-2 or TRBV6-3 to TRBJ2-1; a weak D match, TRBD2 (6 bases). Germline V CDR1 and CDR2: MNHEY, SVGEGT. V dropped 6 bases and J dropped 8 bases, with 17 bases sitting between them. This CDR3 spans 14 amino acids. The CDR3 nucleotides read TGTGCCAGCAGCCTTGGGGGGTTTGTCGATGAGCAGTTCTTC. This encodes CASSLGGFVDEQFF.

This clonotype was seen only a few times. Here the CDR3 reads CAISEESRGSLGPQHF. The CDR3 coding sequence is TGTGCCATCAGTGAGGAAAGCAGGGGCTCCCTGGGGCCCCAGCATTTT. The chain links TRBV10-3 to TRBJ1-5; tentative D call: TRBD1 (6 bases). The ends were cut back, 2 bases at V and 9 bases at J, with 20 bases in the middle. CDR1 is ENHRY, CDR2 SYGVKD, per germline. The CDR3 is 16 amino acids.

The V call is TRBV6-1, the J call TRBJ2-7; TRBD1 agrees at 7 bases. After removal of 10 bases from V and 3 bases from J, the junction contained 9 bases not matched to a gene. This CDR3 has 13 residues. The V gene's germline CDR1 is MNHNS and CDR2 SASEGT. The CDR3 region is CAIQPGQLYEQYF. CDR3 DNA sequence: TGTGCCATCCAACCGGGACAGCTCTACGAGCAGTACTTC.

This clonotype is medium-sized by share. The chain couples TRBV12-3 or TRBV12-4 to TRBJ1-5, with unresolved D. The CDR3 is made up of 15 amino acids. Trimming removed 3 bases from V and 5 bases from J, with 14 bases in between. In nucleotides, the CDR3 is TGTGCCAGCAGTTTGAGAGGGATCGGGTATCAGCCCCAGCATTTT. This gives the protein CASSLRGIGYQPQHF.

The chain joins TRBV5-1 to TRBJ2-4; 8 bases align to TRBD1. CDR1 is SGHRS, CDR2 YFSETQ, per germline. V lost 3 bases, J lost 0 bases, and 2 bases stayed unmatched. CDR3 size: 15 residues. CDR3 bases: TGCGCCAGCAGCTCGGGACAGGTAGCCAAAAACATTCAGTACTTC. This gives the protein CASSSGQVAKNIQYF.

This clonotype has only a few counts. The V call is TRBV12-3 or TRBV12-4, the J call TRBJ2-7; 9 bases align to TRBD1. This CDR3 spans 16 amino acids. V was pared by 5 bases and J by 9 bases, with 17 bases of the junction left unmatched. The CDR3 here is CASSTQTGGSPSVQYF. CDR3 bases: TGTGCCAGCAGTACACAAACAGGGGGCTCCCCCTCTGTGCAGTACTTC.

The rearrangement uses TRBV7-2 and TRBJ2-5; 8 positions agree with TRBD1. V was pared by 2 bases and J by 10 bases, with 3 bases of the junction left unmatched. The CDR3 has 12 residues. In germline, CDR1 is SGHTA, CDR2 FQGNSA. DNA of the CDR3: TGTGCCAGCAGCTTAAGGACAGGGCGCCAGTACTTC. It specifies CASSLRTGRQYF. The whole variable domain, filled in from reference TRBV7-2 and TRBJ2-5, reads GAGVSQSPSNKVTEKGKDVELRCDPISGHTALYWYRQSLGQGLEFLIYFQGNSAPDKSGLPSDRFSAERTGGSVSTLTIQRTQQEDSAVYLCASSLRTGRQYFGPGTRLLVL.

This clonotype occurred a few times. This chain joins TRBV20-1 and TRBJ2-1; D remains ambiguous. This CDR3 is built from 14 residues. Germline V gives CDR1 DFQATT, CDR2 SNEGSKA (reference sequence). V gave up 3 bases and J gave up 8 bases, with 17 bases separating them. The CDR3 region is CSARSTSNNDEQFF. CDR3 DNA sequence: TGCAGTGCTAGGTCAACTTCAAATAACGATGAGCAGTTCTTC.

This clonotype showed up just a few times. The genes are TRBV7-9 and TRBJ2-1; D is uncertain. The CDR3 is 14 residues long. Deletions cut 1 base from V and 1 base from J, with 5 bases between. The germline gives CDR1 SEHNR, CDR2 FQNEAQ (reference sequence). CDR3 DNA: TGTGCCAGCAGCTTAGACCTGTCCTACAATGAGCAGTTCTTC. Amino acid sequence: CASSLDLSYNEQFF.

This clonotype was observed a handful of times. V is TRBV24-1 and J is TRBJ2-1; 11 nucleotides line up with TRBD1. The germline gives CDR1 KGHDR, CDR2 SFDVKD. V was clipped by 2 bases and J by 11 bases; unmatched bases: 13. This CDR3 spans 17 amino acids. The CDR3 loop reads CATSDWGTGGSSRKQFF. DNA for the CDR3: TGTGCCACCAGTGATTGGGGGACAGGGGGGTCTTCGAGGAAGCAGTTCTTC.

In this sample, this clonotype turned up many times. The genes are TRBV20-1 and TRBJ2-7; perhaps D is TRBD1 or TRBD2 (6 bases each). The CDR3 consists of 15 residues. Germline V CDR1 and CDR2: DFQATT, SNEGSKA (reference sequence). With 2 bases removed from V and 0 bases from J, the gap between germline ends came to 14 bases. The CDR3 region has the DNA TGCAGTGCTAGAATTCGGGGGCGGGACTCCTACGAGCAGTACTTC. This encodes CSARIRGRDSYEQYF.

This clonotype has just a few counts. The CDR3 DNA reads as TGTGCCAGCAGCTGGAACAGCGGTCACGTTGGGAATGAGCAGTTCTTC. It is translated as CASSWNSGHVGNEQFF. The gene calls are TRBV5-6 and TRBJ2-1; D may be TRBD2 (5 bases). The CDR3 spans 16 residues. V shed 3 bases and J shed 7 bases, with 20 bases lying between them. CDR1 is SGHDT and CDR2 is YYEEEE in the germline V gene.

This clonotype showed up just a few times. The genes are TRBV5-5 and TRBJ2-5; D uncertain. The CDR3 covers 14 residues. The V end was cut by 3 bases, the J end by 9 bases, with 18 bases between. Per the germline V gene, CDR1 is SGHKS and CDR2 is YYEKEE (reference sequence). The chain's CDR3 is CASSSRQPGSAQYF. The CDR3 DNA reads TGTGCCAGCAGCTCCCGTCAGCCGGGCTCTGCCCAGTACTTC.

Many counts were recorded for this clonotype. This chain links TRBV12-3 or TRBV12-4 with TRBJ2-1; TRBD1 might be the D (6 bases). CDR3 length equals 13 residues. Deletions cut 6 bases from V and 9 bases from J, with 15 bases between. The CDR3 sequence is CASSLQGLGEQFF. The CDR3, as DNA: TGTGCCAGCAGCTTACAGGGATTAGGTGAGCAGTTCTTC.

The chain recombines TRBV20-1 with TRBJ2-2; D unclear. Germline lookup yields CDR1 DFQATT and CDR2 SNEGSKA (reference sequence). CDR3 length equals 13 residues. V was shortened by 3 bases and J by 9 bases, with 14 bases between the two germline ends. The CDR3 sequence is CSARGTQVRELFF. CDR3 in DNA: TGCAGTGCTAGGGGAACACAAGTCAGGGAGCTGTTTTTT.

There are many counts of this clonotype. This chain links TRBV12-3 or TRBV12-4 with TRBJ2-2; maybe TRBD1 (5 bases). V dropped 2 bases and J dropped 10 bases, with 8 bases sitting between them. The CDR3 sequence is 12 residues long. CDR3 residues: CASSLLTAELFF. The CDR3 DNA reads as TGTGCCAGCAGTTTATTGACAGCGGAGCTGTTTTTT.

The V and J genes are TRBV4-3 and TRBJ2-7; D is perhaps TRBD1 (5 bases). Deletions cut 0 bases from V and 10 bases from J, with 13 bases between. Germline values: CDR1 LGHNA, CDR2 YSLEER. This CDR3 has 13 residues. The CDR3 nucleotides are TGCGCCAGCAGCCAAGAAGTAGGGGTCCTCCAGTACTTC. As protein: CASSQEVGVLQYF.

This clonotype turned up a few times. The chain joins TRBV12-3 or TRBV12-4 to TRBJ2-5; TRBD2 matches 11 bases. J was trimmed by 5 bases and V by 6 bases; bases with no gene match: 8. The CDR3 contains 15 residues. The CDR3 DNA reads as TGTGCCAGCAGGCCTACTAGCGGGAGAGGCGAGACCCAGTACTTC. This sequence encodes CASRPTSGRGETQYF.